Shown below are 20 T cell receptor beta chains from a single sample sequenced in a study of cytomegalovirus exposure and HLA in healthy donors. PCR involved 60 Vbeta and 13 Jbeta primers. The repertoire was sequenced with immunoSEQ multiplex PCR; TCRdb's copy has only in-frame clones and lacks some. The sample lists under 200,000 clones, 80% occurring once. The sequenced sample was PBMCs. Receptors originate from a man younger than 35 in good health and CMV-seropositive.

V usage is TRBV5-1 and J usage is TRBJ1-2; 11 bases are a match to TRBD1. Germline V lookup: CDR1 SGHRS, CDR2 YFSETQ. CDR3 length: 14 amino acids. V was clipped by 7 bases and J by 9 bases; unmatched bases: 11. Here the CDR3 reads CASRRDRGTERYTF. The CDR3 DNA sequence: TGCGCCAGCCGCCGGGACAGGGGGACTGAGCGCTACACCTTC.

This sequence joins TRBV11-2 and TRBJ1-2; TRBD1 agrees at 9 bases. The CDR3 consists of 16 residues. The trim removed 0 bases at V and 4 bases at J, leaving 6 bases unmatched. CDR1 is SGHAT and CDR2 is FQNNGV in the germline V gene. CDR3 sequence reads: CASSLEGSQGAYGYTF. CDR3 in DNA: TGTGCCAGCAGCTTAGAGGGATCACAGGGGGCCTATGGCTACACCTTC.

V and J are TRBV7-2 and TRBJ2-3, with 12 nucleotides matching TRBD2. This CDR3 contains 16 residues. Germline CDR1 reads SGHTA; CDR2 reads FQGNSA. V gave up 1 base and J gave up 1 base; unmatched junction bases: 0. The CDR3 spells CASSLGTSGGTDTQYF. In DNA form, the CDR3 reads TGTGCCAGCAGCTTAGGGACTAGCGGGGGCACAGATACGCAGTATTTT.

This clone has only a few counts. The chain links TRBV15 to TRBJ2-6, with a possible D match to TRBD1 (5 bases). This CDR3 comprises 15 residues. The V end was cut by 6 bases, the J end by 2 bases, with 11 bases between. Germline assignment: CDR1 LNHNV and CDR2 YYDKDF (reference sequence). The CDR3 DNA reads as TGTGCCACCAGGAATCAGGGTACTGGGGCCAACGTCCTGACTTTC. It is translated as CATRNQGTGANVLTF.

The chain has TRBV27 and TRBJ2-5; TRBD2 matches 9 bases. The DNA end lines up better with TRBJ2-7; the J call may be wrong. The CDR3 loop spans 15 amino acids. Germline V CDR1 and CDR2: MNHEY, SMNVEV (reference sequence). The CDR3 spells CASSLRTSAAYEQYF. CDR3 DNA: TGTGCCAGCAGTTTGCGGACTAGCGCGGCCTACGAGCAGTACTTC.

This clone was detected a few times. The same CDR3 also results from other DNA sequences found in this sample. The V call is TRBV19, the J call TRBJ2-1; no reliable D call. Between the trimmed V and J ends, which lost 1 base and 0 bases, there was a span of 7 bases. Per the germline V gene, CDR1 is LNHDA and CDR2 is SQIVND (reference sequence). The CDR3 extends over 15 amino acids. The CDR3 DNA follows: TGTGCCAGTAGTATAGCGGTTAGCTCCTACAATGAGCAGTTCTTC. Its translation is CASSIAVSSYNEQFF.

This chain uses TRBV29-1 with TRBJ2-3, with 8 bases identical to TRBD2. Unmatched junction bases numbered 10, after V lost 2 bases and J lost 6 bases. Germline V lookup: CDR1 SQVTM, CDR2 ANQGSEA. The CDR3 extends over 15 amino acids. In DNA, the CDR3 is TGCAGCGTTGAATGGGTAGCGGGGCTTTTGGATACGCAGTATTTT. Its protein product is CSVEWVAGLLDTQYF.

The chain has TRBV29-1 and TRBJ2-1, with D perhaps TRBD2 (6 bases). Germline assignment: CDR1 SQVTM and CDR2 ANQGSEA. This CDR3 spans 16 amino acids. Trimming pared 6 bases from V and 0 bases from J, leaving 18 bases between. In DNA, the CDR3 is TGCAGCGTCGAGATGGGCGGGGTGAGCTCCTACAATGAGCAGTTCTTC. As protein: CSVEMGGVSSYNEQFF.

V is TRBV11-2 and J is TRBJ1-6; TRBD1 aligns across 10 bases. There are 16 residues in the CDR3. The trim removed 5 bases at V and 6 bases at J, leaving 7 bases unmatched. Germline CDR1 SGHAT, CDR2 FQNNGV. CDR3 residues: CASSLIRDRGNSPLHF. The DNA for the CDR3 is TGTGCCAGCAGCCTAATCCGGGACAGGGGTAATTCACCCCTCCACTTT.

The rearrangement joins TRBV6-1 to TRBJ2-7, with 8 bases aligning to TRBD2. The CDR3 length is 16 residues. Germline CDR1 reads MNHNS; CDR2 reads SASEGT. Trimming took 2 bases from V and 5 from J; bases not matched to a gene: 11. Here the CDR3 reads CASSEPVSGRTNEQYF. DNA for the CDR3: TGTGCCAGCAGTGAACCGGTGAGCGGGAGAACAAACGAGCAGTACTTC.

V gene TRBV20-1 combines with J gene TRBJ2-1, with 8 bases identical to TRBD2. This CDR3 has 11 amino acids. In germline, CDR1 is DFQATT, CDR2 SNEGSKA (reference sequence). J was trimmed by 6 bases and V by 6 bases; bases with no gene match: 1. As DNA, the CDR3 is TGCAGTGCCGGGACTAGCAATGAGCAGTTCTTC. Encoded protein: CSAGTSNEQFF.

The V call is TRBV15, the J call TRBJ2-1; 11 bases align to TRBD2. The CDR3 spans 20 residues. Germline V gene data show CDR1 as LNHNV and CDR2 as YYDKDF (reference sequence). Unmatched junction bases numbered 20, after V lost 0 bases and J lost 10 bases. CDR3 in DNA: TGTGCCACCAGCAGAGATCCCCGGACTAGCGGGCTACATAGAGCCAGGGAGCAGTTCTTC. It yields the protein CATSRDPRTSGLHRAREQFF. The full variable domain, rest sourced from reference TRBV15 and TRBJ2-1, is DAMVIQNPRYQVTQFGKPVTLSCSQTLNHNVMYWYQQKSSQAPKLLFHYYDKDFNNEADTPDNFQSRRPNTSFCFLDIRSPGLGDTAMYLCATSRDPRTSGLHRAREQFFGPGTRLTVL.

A few counts support this clone. The chain has TRBV5-6 and TRBJ1-1; TRBD1 agrees at 8 bases. CDR3 length equals 15 residues. The J segment lost 0 bases and the V segment lost 4 bases, leaving 5 bases of the junction unmatched. Germline values: CDR1 SGHDT, CDR2 YYEEEE. Here the CDR3 DNA reads TGTGCCAGCAGCAGGGGACAGGTCATGAACACTGAAGCTTTCTTT. Amino acids: CASSRGQVMNTEAFF.

The V call is TRBV5-6, the J call TRBJ2-7; 9 bases map to TRBD1. After removal of 5 bases from V and 3 bases from J, the junction contained 6 bases not matched to a gene. In germline, CDR1 is SGHDT, CDR2 YYEEEE. CDR3 length: 14 amino acids. DNA of the CDR3: TGTGCCAGCAGTGGACAGGGGCGCATCTACGAGCAGTACTTC. The encoded protein is CASSGQGRIYEQYF.

CDR3 loop: CASSSRDRENTEAFF. CDR3 in DNA: TGTGCCAGCAGCTCAAGGGACAGAGAGAACACTGAAGCTTTCTTT. The rearrangement uses TRBV7-3 and TRBJ1-1; 7 bases map to TRBD1. J was trimmed by 1 base and V by 4 bases; bases with no gene match: 6. Per the germline V gene, CDR1 is SGHTA and CDR2 is FQGTGA. The CDR3 sequence is 15 residues long.

This sequence joins TRBV30 and TRBJ1-2; 8 bases are shared with TRBD1. The germline V gene encodes CDR1 GTSNPN and CDR2 SVGIG (reference sequence). V was pared by 2 bases and J by 8 bases, with 10 bases of the junction left unmatched. The CDR3 runs 14 residues. CDR3 DNA sequence: TGTGCCTGGAGTCTCGCAGGGGGCGCGAAAGGCTACACCTTC. Residues: CAWSLAGGAKGYTF.

This clone is a singleton in its sample. V gene TRBV11-2 combines with J gene TRBJ2-1, with 14 bases matching TRBD2. The CDR3 totals 16 residues. J was trimmed by 5 bases and V by 4 bases; bases with no gene match: 4. The germline CDR1 and CDR2 sequences are SGHAT and FQNNGV. The chain's CDR3 is CASSWPTSGGDNEQFF. CDR3 bases: TGTGCCAGCAGCTGGCCGACTAGCGGGGGGGACAATGAGCAGTTCTTC.

This clone was picked up a small number of times. The rearrangement links TRBV6-1 to TRBJ1-4, with 8 bases identical to TRBD1. CDR3 length: 14 amino acids. CDR1 is MNHNS and CDR2 is SASEGT in the germline V gene. Germline trimming cut 3 bases from V and 8 bases from J; bases unmatched to any gene: 5. The CDR3 reads CASSEGTGSEKLFF. The CDR3 DNA reads as TGTGCCAGCAGTGAGGGGACAGGTTCGGAAAAACTGTTTTTT.

The CDR3 coding sequence is TGTGCCAGCAGTGTGGGGGCCGGCACTGAAGCTTTCTTT. Translating it yields CASSVGAGTEAFF. V is TRBV27 and J is TRBJ1-1; weak D call: TRBD1 (6 bases). Trimming removed 5 bases from V and 4 bases from J, with 11 bases in between. Germline lookup yields CDR1 MNHEY and CDR2 SMNVEV (reference sequence). The CDR3 runs 13 residues.

This clone was counted only a few times. This chain joins TRBV9 and TRBJ1-2; tentatively, D is TRBD1 (6 bases). CDR3 length: 15 residues. The germline CDR1 and CDR2 sequences are SGDLS and YYNGEE. The V end was cut by 0 bases, the J end by 7 bases, with 16 bases between. This chain's CDR3 is CASSVGGRGLSGYTF. As DNA, the CDR3 is TGTGCCAGCAGCGTAGGGGGCAGGGGCCTGTCTGGCTACACCTTC.